The present entry profiles one T cell receptor (beta chain) with its context. These data come from a study of blood T cell repertoires in COVID-19. Looking at the study overall: Researchers got acute and convalescent COVID-19 samples from the United States, Italy and Spain.

The V end lost 2 bases, the J end lost 5 bases, and 16 bases lay between the germline ends. The CDR3 extends over 15 amino acids. Per germline, CDR1 SGHTA and CDR2 FQGTGA. TCRdb's copy holds only in-frame clones and misses some; the assay was immunoSEQ multiplex PCR. The sample lists around 41,000 clones; around 90% were seen once. The V gene is TRBV7-3, the J gene TRBJ2-7; D may be TRBD1 (6 bases). The TCR was taken from a woman in her twenties or thirties in a cohort sampled during active COVID-19. The source material was peripheral blood. The CDR3 DNA follows: TGTGCCAGCAGCTTATTGCGGCAGGGGCCCCACGAGCAGTACTTC. Protein product: CASSLLRQGPHEQYF.